The 21 T cell receptor beta chains presented below share a single source sample, sequenced in a study of blood T cells in healthy people across ages. A second PCR of roughly 6 to 12 cycles used a sample-barcoded 5' primer and a J-beta primer mix. One entry per CDR3 protein results from TCRdb running MiXCR on the 5' RACE reads. The sample holds hundreds of thousands of distinct CDR3 sequences, roughly 20% seen once. Sequenced material: blood. These receptors originate from a man in his 70s in good health.

This sequence joins TRBV6-6 and TRBJ1-6, with 8 bases identical to TRBD1. Unmatched junction bases numbered 6, after V lost 6 bases and J lost 5 bases. CDR1 and CDR2 from the germline V gene are MNHNY and SVGAGI (reference sequence). This CDR3 is 15 amino acids long. The CDR3 bases are TGTGCCAGCAGACTAACAGGGGGAGATAATTCACCCCTCCACTTT. Its translation is CASRLTGGDNSPLHF.

This clonotype was counted between two and nine times. The gene calls are TRBV20-1 and TRBJ2-5; a possible D gene is TRBD2 (6 bases). V was clipped by 5 bases and J by 1 base, with 11 bases between them. Per germline, CDR1 DFQATT and CDR2 SNEGSKA (reference sequence). The CDR3 has 13 residues. The CDR3 DNA is TGCAGTGCTCGTCGGGAGTTCCAAGAGACCCAGTACTTC. Amino acid sequence: CSARREFQETQYF.

The V and J genes are TRBV29-1 and TRBJ2-7; TRBD1 matches at 9 bases. The CDR3 sequence is 12 residues long. The germline V gene encodes CDR1 SQVTM and CDR2 ANQGSEA. V shed 7 bases and J 1 base; nucleotides not matched to a gene: 2. This CDR3 is CSGTGVSYEQYF. The CDR3 DNA reads as TGCAGCGGGACAGGGGTTTCCTACGAGCAGTACTTC.

This clonotype was detected ten times or more. The chain has TRBV20-1 and TRBJ2-1, with 9 bases that match TRBD2. V shed 6 bases and J 1 base; nucleotides not matched to a gene: 4. The germline CDR1 and CDR2 sequences are DFQATT and SNEGSKA (reference sequence). There are 14 residues in the CDR3. As DNA, the CDR3 is TGCAGTGCCAGTAGCGGGAGTTCCTACAATGAGCAGTTCTTC. Its translation: CSASSGSSYNEQFF.

This clonotype has ten or more counts. J is TRBJ2-7 and V is TRBV20-1; no reliable D call. From germline, CDR1 is DFQATT and CDR2 SNEGSKA (reference sequence). Trimming shortened V by 2 bases and J by 3 bases, and 11 bases separated the two germline ends. The CDR3 is made up of 13 amino acids. DNA of the CDR3: TGCAGTGCTAGACCTCGAACGGACTACGAGCAGTACTTC. Translated, it gives CSARPRTDYEQYF.

This clonotype turned up a few times. The genes are TRBV20-1 and TRBJ2-2; a possible D gene is TRBD2 (6 bases). This CDR3 is 13 amino acids long. V was clipped by 3 bases and J by 1 base, with 6 bases between them. The germline V gene encodes CDR1 DFQATT and CDR2 SNEGSKA (reference sequence). CDR3 bases: TGCAGTGCTAGGCGGGAGAACACCGGGGAGCTGTTTTTT. This encodes CSARRENTGELFF.

The chain combines TRBV4-1 with TRBJ2-5; TRBD2 agrees at 9 bases. Judging by the DNA end, TRBJ2-7 fits better; the J call may be wrong. Germline loops: CDR1 MGHRA, CDR2 YSYEKL. The CDR3 covers 15 residues. CDR3: CASSQIAGVLYEQYF. CDR3 in DNA: TGCGCCAGCAGCCAGATAGCGGGAGTACTCTACGAGCAGTACTTC.

Note on this clonotype: The junction departs from germline at one end; a sequencing error may be responsible. The rearrangement uses TRBV12-3 or TRBV12-4 and TRBJ1-4; D unclear. The CDR3 loop spans 13 amino acids. CDR3 in DNA: TGTGCCAGCACCGCCTGGGGTAATGAAAAACTGTTCTTT. This encodes CASTAWGNEKLFF.

This clonotype was seen only a few times. The chain combines TRBV6-2 or TRBV6-3 with TRBJ2-2, with 12 nucleotides matching TRBD2. This CDR3 comprises 17 residues. V shed 0 bases and J 7 bases; nucleotides not matched to a gene: 6. Germline V gene sequence: CDR1 MNHEY, CDR2 SVGEGT. CDR3 region: CASSYSPSGRASGELFF. CDR3 sequence (DNA): TGTGCCAGCAGTTACTCGCCTAGCGGGAGGGCGAGCGGGGAGCTGTTTTTT.

V and J are TRBV20-1 and TRBJ2-3; no clear D gene. V lost 3 bases and J 6 bases, leaving 16 bases between the germline ends. The CDR3 is 14 residues long. In germline, CDR1 is DFQATT, CDR2 SNEGSKA (reference sequence). CDR3 loop: CSARGWVQTDTQYF. CDR3 coding DNA: TGCAGTGCTAGGGGCTGGGTCCAAACGGATACGCAGTATTTT.

This clonotype was counted between two and nine times. This sequence joins TRBV28 and TRBJ2-1, with 7 positions matching TRBD2. CDR1 and CDR2 from the germline V gene are MDHEN and SYDVKM. The CDR3 totals 15 residues. Trimming removed 5 bases from V and 0 bases from J; junction bases left unmatched: 4. Here the CDR3 reads CASSITSASYNEQFF. The DNA of the CDR3 is TGTGCCAGCAGTATCACTAGCGCCTCCTACAATGAGCAGTTCTTC.

This clonotype was counted only a few times. V is TRBV5-1 and J is TRBJ2-7; 11 bases line up with TRBD2. Germline CDR1 is SGHRS and CDR2 is YFSETQ. V lost 5 bases, J lost 5 bases, and 12 bases stayed unmatched. The CDR3 sequence is 16 residues long. CDR3 amino acids: CASSPNSGRAVDEQYF. In DNA form, the CDR3 reads TGCGCCAGCAGTCCCAATAGCGGGAGGGCCGTCGACGAGCAGTACTTC.

The chain carries TRBV6-2 or TRBV6-3 and TRBJ2-1, with 11 bases that match TRBD2. Germline values: CDR1 MNHEY, CDR2 SVGEGT. Germline trimming cut 4 bases from V and 8 bases from J; bases unmatched to any gene: 7. The CDR3 runs to 15 residues. CDR3 residues: CASSLTSGKLDEQFF. In DNA, the CDR3 is TGTGCCAGCAGTTTGACTAGCGGGAAGTTGGATGAGCAGTTCTTC.

V is TRBV5-5 and J is TRBJ2-5; D may be TRBD2 (6 bases). With 0 bases removed from V and 2 bases from J, the gap between germline ends came to 14 bases. The CDR3 loop spans 16 amino acids. The germline gives CDR1 SGHKS, CDR2 YYEKEE (reference sequence). The CDR3 DNA reads as TGTGCCAGCAGCTTGGAGTCTGGGGAGGTTCAAGAGACCCAGTACTTC. This gives the protein CASSLESGEVQETQYF.

The V call is TRBV6-5, the J call TRBJ2-5, with 7 bases identical to TRBD2. The end of the DNA fits TRBJ2-1 better, so the J call may be wrong. The CDR3 has 14 residues. Germline V lookup: CDR1 MNHEY, CDR2 SVGAGI. The CDR3 nucleotides are TGTGCCAGCAGTTCGGTTAGCGGGCTCGGTGAGCAGTTCTTC. Protein product: CASSSVSGLGEQFF.

This clonotype showed up just a few times. The V and J genes are TRBV5-1 and TRBJ2-5; 13 bases are shared with TRBD2. Germline CDR1 SGHRS, CDR2 YFSETQ. V lost 5 bases, J lost 2 bases, and 3 bases stayed unmatched. The length of the CDR3 is 15 residues. CDR3 sequence: CASRGGLAGQETQYF. The DNA for the CDR3 is TGCGCCAGCAGAGGGGGACTAGCGGGACAAGAGACCCAGTACTTC.

This clonotype was seen more than once but under ten times. Here the CDR3 reads CASSLLNLGNTEAFF. CDR3 DNA: TGTGCCAGCAGCTTACTTAACCTAGGGAACACTGAAGCTTTCTTT. The V and J genes are TRBV7-2 and TRBJ1-1; D gene unclear. The germline V gene encodes CDR1 SGHTA and CDR2 FQGNSA. The CDR3 is made up of 15 amino acids. The V end lost 2 bases, the J end lost 1 base, and 11 bases lay between the germline ends.

V gene TRBV28 combines with J gene TRBJ1-1; D ambiguous. In germline, CDR1 is MDHEN, CDR2 SYDVKM. The CDR3 sequence is 14 residues long. V was trimmed by 3 bases and J by 4 bases, leaving 12 bases between them. CDR3 residues: CASSFVQDGTEAFF. CDR3 sequence (DNA): TGTGCCAGCAGTTTTGTCCAGGATGGCACTGAAGCTTTCTTT.

The chain recombines TRBV7-2 with TRBJ1-4; D gene unclear. The germline CDR1 and CDR2 sequences are SGHTA and FQGNSA. The CDR3 contains 18 residues. V lost 5 bases, J lost 4 bases, and 23 bases lay in between. The CDR3 region has the DNA TGTGCCAGCAGCCTCCGTCCCCGGGGAGGGAGGAGTAATGAAAAACTGTTTTTT. Protein product: CASSLRPRGGRSNEKLFF.

This clonotype was counted only a few times. Germline and junction disagree at one end, which may indicate a read error. This sequence joins TRBV20-1 and TRBJ2-4; TRBD2 matches at 8 bases. The CDR3 covers 17 residues. In germline, CDR1 is DFQATT, CDR2 SNEGSKA (reference sequence). The CDR3 DNA sequence: TGCAGTGCTACGTGGGCCGGGAGGGGGAAAGCCAAGAACATTCGGTACTTC. Its protein product is CSATWAGRGKAKNIRYF.

This clonotype has more than one count but fewer than ten. The J gene is TRBJ1-4, the V gene TRBV11-2; D unclear. CDR3 length: 16 amino acids. Germline V gene sequence: CDR1 SGHAT, CDR2 FQNNGV. Trimming pared 0 bases from V and 8 bases from J, leaving 16 bases between. CDR3 loop: CASSLDGRPTSEKLFF. In nucleotides, the CDR3 is TGTGCCAGCAGCTTAGATGGGCGACCGACATCGGAAAAACTGTTTTTT. The whole variable domain, filled in from reference TRBV11-2 and TRBJ1-4, reads EAGVAQSPRYKIIEKRQSVAFWCNPISGHATLYWYQQILGQGPKLLIQFQNNGVVDDSQLPKDRFSAERLKGVDSTLKIQPAKLEDSAVYLCASSLDGRPTSEKLFFGSGTQLSVL.